Each of the 6 T cell receptor beta chains below was sequenced from the same sample in a study of T-cell memory formation after mild COVID-19. TCRdb reanalysed the 5' RACE reads using MiXCR and keeps one entry per CDR3 protein. The top ten clones hold roughly 21% of a sample with roughly 400,000 distinct CDR3 sequences, roughly 18% of them seen once. The sequencing input was PBMCs or a T cell subset sorted from them (not recorded which). These receptors all come from a man aged 18 to 29 who had mild COVID-19 (a few samples of this study predate the infection). Cell type and time point are not known.

The V gene is TRBV7-2, the J gene TRBJ2-3; D is unresolved. The V gene lost 3 bases and the J gene lost 6 bases, with 13 bases spanning the gap. The CDR3 length is 14 residues. Per germline, CDR1 SGHTA and CDR2 FQGNSA. DNA for the CDR3: TGTGCCAGCAGCTTCCGACCCACTGCGGATACGCAGTATTTT. Its protein product is CASSFRPTADTQYF.

The V gene is TRBV12-3 or TRBV12-4, the J gene TRBJ1-6; possible D gene TRBD1, 6 bases. The CDR3 has 15 residues. V was pared by 5 bases and J by 11 bases, with 19 bases between. This CDR3 is CASSKTQGWGAPLHF. As DNA, the CDR3 is TGTGCCAGCAGTAAGACACAGGGTTGGGGTGCACCCCTCCACTTT.

This chain joins TRBV18 and TRBJ2-7, with a weak D call TRBD2 (6 bases). With 6 bases removed from V and 6 bases from J, the gap between germline ends came to 21 bases. The CDR3 contains 15 residues. Germline CDR1 is KGHSH and CDR2 is LQKENI. CDR3 coding DNA: TGTGCCAGCTCGTCTATCGGGACGGAGGGCCGCGAGCAGTACTTC. This gives the protein CASSSIGTEGREQYF.

The chain has TRBV10-1 and TRBJ1-2, with TRBD1 as a possible D gene (5 bases). The germline V and J ends were trimmed by 9 bases and 3 bases, with 20 bases remaining between them. Looked up from germline, CDR1 is WNHNN and CDR2 is SYGVQD (reference sequence). This CDR3 is 15 amino acids long. The CDR3 DNA is TGCGCCAGGGCCGGACCGAGGGGACGGGACTATGGCTACACCTTC. Protein product: CARAGPRGRDYGYTF.

There are many counts of this clonotype. The rearrangement uses TRBV24-1 and TRBJ2-3; D may be TRBD2 (5 bases). The V end lost 6 bases, the J end lost 11 bases, and 11 bases lay between the germline ends. The CDR3 totals 11 residues. Per germline, CDR1 KGHDR and CDR2 SFDVKD. CDR3 loop: CATSTREWQYF. CDR3 DNA: TGTGCCACCAGTACGAGGGAATGGCAGTATTTT.

Many counts were recorded for this clonotype. This CDR3 is CASTRTGGNQPQHF. CDR3 bases: TGTGCCAGCACCAGGACAGGGGGCAATCAGCCCCAGCATTTT. This chain uses TRBV6-2 or TRBV6-3 with TRBJ1-5; TRBD1 agrees at 9 bases. The CDR3 runs 14 residues. V was clipped by 7 bases and J by 2 bases; unmatched bases: 3. Germline CDR1 is MNHEY and CDR2 is SVGEGT.